This TCR beta chain came from a study of OX40 agonist ivuxolimab in advanced cancers. Overall study: Given to patients was ivuxolimab, an agonistic anti-OX40 (CD134) antibody.

TCRdb's copy holds only in-frame clones and misses some; the assay was immunoSEQ multiplex PCR. The table includes tens of thousands of clones, 75% to 90% detected once. Per the germline V gene, CDR1 is MNHNS and CDR2 is SASEGT. V was clipped by 6 bases and J by 3 bases; unmatched bases: 4. The CDR3 spans 15 residues. The timepoints at which blood was sampled were baseline, cycle 4 day 1, and cycle 7 day 1. This chain connects TRBV6-1 to TRBJ2-3; TRBD2 matches at 12 bases. This clonotype was obtained from an adult with an advanced solid tumor such as melanoma, head and neck, liver or kidney cancer. The material sequenced was CD4+ or CD8+ T cells sorted from blood, taken in a trial of the OX40 agonist ivuxolimab. CDR3 DNA: TGTGCCAGCAGGCTGACTAGCGGGAGAACAGATACGCAGTATTTT. Translated, it gives CASRLTSGRTDTQYF.